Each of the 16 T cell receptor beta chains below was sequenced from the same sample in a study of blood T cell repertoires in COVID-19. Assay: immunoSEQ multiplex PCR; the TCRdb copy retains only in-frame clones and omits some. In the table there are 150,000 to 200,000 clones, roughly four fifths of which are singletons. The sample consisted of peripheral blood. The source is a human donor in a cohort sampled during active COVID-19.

The CDR3 is CAWSRGQGGEKLFF. In DNA form, the CDR3 reads TGTGCCTGGAGCAGAGGACAGGGAGGCGAAAAACTGTTTTTT. The chain has TRBV30 and TRBJ1-4; 8 positions match TRBD1. There are 14 residues in the CDR3. The trim removed 3 bases at V and 8 bases at J, leaving 8 bases unmatched. Germline V gene data show CDR1 as GTSNPN and CDR2 as SVGIG (reference sequence).

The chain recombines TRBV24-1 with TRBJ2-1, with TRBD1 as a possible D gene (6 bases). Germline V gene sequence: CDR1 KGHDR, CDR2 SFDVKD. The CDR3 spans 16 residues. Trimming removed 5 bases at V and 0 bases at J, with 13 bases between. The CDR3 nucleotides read TGTGCCACCAGTGGCAATACAGGGAGCTCCTACAATGAGCAGTTCTTC. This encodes CATSGNTGSSYNEQFF.

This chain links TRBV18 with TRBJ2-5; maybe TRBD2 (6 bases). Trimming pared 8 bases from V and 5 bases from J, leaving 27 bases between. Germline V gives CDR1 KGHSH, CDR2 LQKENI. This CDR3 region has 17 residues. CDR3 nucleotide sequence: TGTGCCAGCACCTGGGGAGGCAGCGATCCTAACGCGGAGACCCAGTACTTC. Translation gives CASTWGGSDPNAETQYF.

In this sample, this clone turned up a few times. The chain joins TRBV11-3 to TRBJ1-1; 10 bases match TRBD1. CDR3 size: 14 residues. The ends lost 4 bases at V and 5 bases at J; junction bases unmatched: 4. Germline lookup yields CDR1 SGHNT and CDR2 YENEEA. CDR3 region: CASSSLGQGTEAFF. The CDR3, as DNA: TGTGCCAGCAGCTCCCTGGGACAGGGGACTGAAGCTTTCTTT.

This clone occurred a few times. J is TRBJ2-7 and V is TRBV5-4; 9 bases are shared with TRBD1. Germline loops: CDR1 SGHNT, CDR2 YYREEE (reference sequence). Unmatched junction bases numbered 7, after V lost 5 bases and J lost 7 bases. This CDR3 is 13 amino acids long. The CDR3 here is CASRTTGGGEQYF. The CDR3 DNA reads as TGTGCCAGCAGGACAACAGGGGGCGGAGAGCAGTACTTC.

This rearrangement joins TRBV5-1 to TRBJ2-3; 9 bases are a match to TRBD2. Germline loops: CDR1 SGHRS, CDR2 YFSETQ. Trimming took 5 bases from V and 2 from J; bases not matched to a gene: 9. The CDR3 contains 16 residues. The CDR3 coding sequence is TGCGCCAGCAGGGGACTAGCAGACGCTATCACAGATACGCAGTATTTT. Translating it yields CASRGLADAITDTQYF.

CDR3 nucleotides: TGTGCCAGCAGCTTGGGAGAGGGTGAGCAGTTCTTC. Residues: CASSLGEGEQFF. The V and J genes are TRBV7-2 and TRBJ2-1; D perhaps matches TRBD2 (5 bases). The CDR3 loop spans 12 amino acids. Germline values: CDR1 SGHTA, CDR2 FQGNSA. The ends were cut back, 3 bases at V and 9 bases at J, with 9 bases in the middle.

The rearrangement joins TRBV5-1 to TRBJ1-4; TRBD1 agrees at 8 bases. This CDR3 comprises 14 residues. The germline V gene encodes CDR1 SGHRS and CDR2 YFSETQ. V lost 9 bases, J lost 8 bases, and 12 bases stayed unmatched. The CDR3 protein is CATDDRGEGEKLFF. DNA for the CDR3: TGCGCCACCGACGACAGGGGTGAGGGGGAAAAACTGTTTTTT. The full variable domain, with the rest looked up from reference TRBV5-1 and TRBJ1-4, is KAGVTQTPRYLIKTRGQQVTLSCSPISGHRSVSWYQQTPGQGLQFLFEYFSETQRNKGNFPGRFSGRQFSNSRSEMNVSTLELGDSALYLCATDDRGEGEKLFFGSGTQLSVL.

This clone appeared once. The CDR3 is CASSLYSGAGANVLTF. CDR3 bases: TGTGCCAGCAGCTTATACTCCGGGGCTGGGGCCAACGTCCTGACTTTC. The chain couples TRBV13 to TRBJ2-6; D perhaps matches TRBD2 (5 bases). Trimming shortened V by 2 bases and J by 2 bases, and 10 bases separated the two germline ends. The germline CDR1 and CDR2 sequences are PRHDT and FYEKMQ (reference sequence). The CDR3 is 16 residues long.

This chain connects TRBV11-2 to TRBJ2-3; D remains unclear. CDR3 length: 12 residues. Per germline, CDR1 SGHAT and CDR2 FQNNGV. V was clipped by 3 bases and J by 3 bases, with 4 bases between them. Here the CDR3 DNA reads TGTGCCAGCAGCTTCGAGACAGATACGCAGTATTTT. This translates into CASSFETDTQYF.

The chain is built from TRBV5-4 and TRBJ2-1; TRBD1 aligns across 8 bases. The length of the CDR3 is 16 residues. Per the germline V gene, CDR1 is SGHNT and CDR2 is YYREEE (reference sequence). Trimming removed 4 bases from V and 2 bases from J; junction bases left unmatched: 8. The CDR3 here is CASSRQGSGTYNEQFF. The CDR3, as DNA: TGTGCCAGCAGCCGACAGGGGTCTGGAACCTACAATGAGCAGTTCTTC.

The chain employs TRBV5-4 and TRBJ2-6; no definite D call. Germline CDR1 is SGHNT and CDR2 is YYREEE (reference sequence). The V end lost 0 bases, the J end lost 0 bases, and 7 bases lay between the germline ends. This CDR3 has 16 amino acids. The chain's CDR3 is CASSLDSVSGANVLTF. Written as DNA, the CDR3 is TGTGCCAGCAGCTTGGACAGTGTCTCTGGGGCCAACGTCCTGACTTTC.

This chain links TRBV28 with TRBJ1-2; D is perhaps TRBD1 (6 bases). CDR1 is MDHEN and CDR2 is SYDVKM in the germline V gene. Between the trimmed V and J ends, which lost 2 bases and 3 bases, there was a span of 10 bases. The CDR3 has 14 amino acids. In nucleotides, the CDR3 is TGTGCCAGCAGTTTAGGGGCAGGGGACTATGGCTACACCTTC. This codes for CASSLGAGDYGYTF.

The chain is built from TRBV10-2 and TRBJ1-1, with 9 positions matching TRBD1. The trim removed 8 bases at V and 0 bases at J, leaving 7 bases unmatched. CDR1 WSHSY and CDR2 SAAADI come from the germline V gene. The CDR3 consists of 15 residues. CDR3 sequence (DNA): TGCGCCAGCCGTACAGGGGGCGCGATGAACACTGAAGCTTTCTTT. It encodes CASRTGGAMNTEAFF.

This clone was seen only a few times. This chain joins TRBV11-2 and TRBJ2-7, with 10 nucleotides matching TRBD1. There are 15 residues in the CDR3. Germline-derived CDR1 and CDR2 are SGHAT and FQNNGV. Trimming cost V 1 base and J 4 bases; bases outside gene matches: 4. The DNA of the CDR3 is TGTGCCAGCAGCTTAGGAGGGACAGGGGCTTACGAGCAGTACTTC. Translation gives CASSLGGTGAYEQYF.

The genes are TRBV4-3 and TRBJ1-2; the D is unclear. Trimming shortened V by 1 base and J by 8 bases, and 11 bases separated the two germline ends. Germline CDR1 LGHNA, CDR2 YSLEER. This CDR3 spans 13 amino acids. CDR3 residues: CASSQAPLMGYTF. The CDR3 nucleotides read TGCGCCAGCAGCCAAGCCCCGCTAATGGGCTACACCTTC.